Each of the 19 T cell receptor beta chains below was sequenced from the same sample in a study of cytotoxic CD8 clonotypes in ibrutinib-treated CLL. Clones were read by immunoSEQ multiplex PCR, and TCRdb kept only the in-frame ones, dropping some. This sample has approximately 130,000 clones; approximately 81% occur once, and the top ten carry about 3.3%. Sequencing used PBMCs, obtained after 24 months of ibrutinib treatment. Every receptor here comes from a human donor with chronic lymphocytic leukemia.

V is TRBV6-1 and J is TRBJ1-2; 7 bases agree with TRBD1. V trimming: 2 bases; J trimming: 6 bases; junction bases outside the gene matches: 6. Germline V gene data show CDR1 as MNHNS and CDR2 as SASEGT. The CDR3 length is 14 residues. The CDR3 region is CASSETQGVNGYTF. Written as DNA, the CDR3 is TGTGCCAGCAGTGAAACGCAGGGGGTCAATGGCTACACCTTC.

This chain uses TRBV4-3 with TRBJ1-2; 7 nucleotides agree with TRBD1. There are 16 residues in the CDR3. CDR1 is LGHNA and CDR2 is YSLEER in the germline V gene. V shed 0 bases and J 4 bases; nucleotides not matched to a gene: 8. The CDR3 sequence: CASSQDPLEGAYGYTF. The CDR3 region has the DNA TGCGCCAGCAGCCAAGATCCCCTAGAGGGGGCCTATGGCTACACCTTC.

The rearrangement uses TRBV2 and TRBJ2-5; D may be TRBD1 (6 bases). V lost 4 bases and J lost 1, with 10 bases in between. In germline, CDR1 is SNHLY, CDR2 FYNNEI. This CDR3 has 14 amino acids. The DNA of the CDR3 is TGTGCCAGCAGTGGGGGGACATCCCAAGAGACCCAGTACTTC. Translation gives CASSGGTSQETQYF.

The rearrangement uses TRBV27 and TRBJ2-5, with 8 bases identical to TRBD1. J was trimmed by 1 base and V by 3 bases; bases with no gene match: 7. CDR3 length: 16 residues. Germline CDR1 is MNHEY and CDR2 is SMNVEV (reference sequence). For the CDR3, the DNA is TGTGCCAGCAGTTTTCGGAGGGACAGGCCCCAAGAGACCCAGTACTTC. Translating it yields CASSFRRDRPQETQYF.

The CDR3 sequence: CASSEAQEGWETQYF. The DNA of the CDR3 is TGTGCCAGCAGTGAAGCTCAGGAGGGGTGGGAGACCCAGTACTTC. The V and J genes are TRBV6-1 and TRBJ2-5; possible D gene TRBD2, 6 bases. This CDR3 has 15 residues. Germline V gene lookup returns CDR1 MNHNS and CDR2 SASEGT. V was shortened by 0 bases and J by 5 bases, with 13 bases between the two germline ends.

V is TRBV7-2 and J is TRBJ1-2; D gene ambiguous. Germline CDR1 is SGHTA and CDR2 is FQGNSA. Trimming removed 4 bases from V and 6 bases from J, with 15 bases in between. The CDR3 runs 14 residues. CDR3: CASSYWTVHHGYTF. As DNA, the CDR3 is TGTGCCAGCAGCTATTGGACGGTTCATCATGGCTACACCTTC.

This clone was observed a few times. This chain connects TRBV19 to TRBJ1-5; weak D call: TRBD1 (5 bases). Deletions cut 6 bases from V and 6 bases from J, with 15 bases between. The CDR3 length is 14 residues. The V gene's germline CDR1 is LNHDA and CDR2 SQIVND (reference sequence). This CDR3 reads CASSRVESSQPQHF. Here the CDR3 DNA reads TGTGCCAGTAGCAGGGTTGAATCCTCTCAGCCCCAGCATTTT.

This chain uses TRBV5-1 with TRBJ2-5, with 7 bases lining up with TRBD2. The CDR3 totals 15 residues. V shed 0 bases, J shed 1 base, and the junction held 3 bases outside the gene matches. The germline V gene encodes CDR1 SGHRS and CDR2 YFSETQ. The CDR3 DNA follows: TGCGCCAGCAGCTTGGCCAGCGGGGCCCAAGAGACCCAGTACTTC. It yields the protein CASSLASGAQETQYF.

The rearrangement joins TRBV14 to TRBJ1-2, with TRBD1 matching 8 bases. V was pared by 3 bases and J by 2 bases, with 5 bases of the junction left unmatched. This CDR3 comprises 15 residues. The germline V gene has CDR1 SGHDN and CDR2 FVKESK. The CDR3 DNA reads TGTGCCAGCAGCCACCGGACAGGGTTGAACTATGGCTACACCTTC. Translating it yields CASSHRTGLNYGYTF.

This clone was detected a few times. The rearrangement uses TRBV6-5 and TRBJ1-1, with D perhaps matching TRBD1 (6 bases). CDR1 MNHEY and CDR2 SVGAGI come from the germline V gene. V lost 5 bases and J lost 7, with 17 bases in between. This CDR3 has 14 residues. The CDR3 coding sequence is TGTGCCAGCAGTCAGACCACAGGGTACGGTGAAGCTTTCTTT. Its translation is CASSQTTGYGEAFF.

The CDR3, as DNA: TGTGCCAGCAGCCCACTTGGAAACACCATATATTTT. Protein product: CASSPLGNTIYF. This chain uses TRBV6-5 with TRBJ1-3; D is uncertain. Trimming took off 6 bases at V and 3 bases at J, with 6 bases between the two ends. The CDR3 has 12 amino acids. The germline V gene encodes CDR1 MNHEY and CDR2 SVGAGI.

The chain recombines TRBV9 with TRBJ2-2; the match to TRBD2 covers 9 bases. Losses at the gene ends were 0 bases for V and 1 base for J; bases not matched to a gene: 4. The CDR3 is 17 residues long. Germline-derived CDR1 and CDR2 are SGDLS and YYNGEE. The CDR3 loop reads CASSVVSGGLNTGELFF. CDR3 bases: TGTGCCAGCAGCGTAGTTAGCGGGGGATTGAACACCGGGGAGCTGTTTTTT.

The rearrangement joins TRBV28 to TRBJ2-5; the match to TRBD1 covers 9 bases. CDR3 length equals 15 residues. V was pared by 6 bases and J by 3 bases, with 8 bases of the junction left unmatched. Germline V gene data show CDR1 as MDHEN and CDR2 as SYDVKM. The CDR3: CASSPLGQGKETQYF. The CDR3, as DNA: TGTGCCAGCAGCCCCCTGGGACAGGGCAAAGAGACCCAGTACTTC.

The chain links TRBV7-8 to TRBJ1-4; a weak D match, TRBD1 (5 bases). This CDR3 comprises 15 residues. V lost 4 bases to trimming and J lost 5 bases, with 14 bases between them. Germline assignment: CDR1 SGHVS and CDR2 FQNEAQ. CDR3 sequence reads: CASSSTGDPNEKLFF. The CDR3, as DNA: TGTGCCAGCAGCTCCACAGGAGATCCCAATGAAAAACTGTTTTTT.

CDR3 region: CASSIVTGAPYGYTF. CDR3 coding DNA: TGTGCCAGTAGTATAGTGACAGGTGCACCCTATGGCTACACCTTC. The genes are TRBV19 and TRBJ1-2; the D gene is possibly TRBD1 (6 bases). This CDR3 is built from 15 residues. V lost 1 base to trimming and J lost 4 bases, with 13 bases between them. Germline loops: CDR1 LNHDA, CDR2 SQIVND (reference sequence).

DNA of the CDR3: TGTGCCAGCAGCTTGACAGGACCTCAAGAGACCCAGTACTTC. Protein sequence: CASSLTGPQETQYF. The chain carries TRBV11-2 and TRBJ2-5, with a possible D match to TRBD1 (6 bases). Deletions cut 3 bases from V and 2 bases from J, with 10 bases between. CDR1 is SGHAT and CDR2 is FQNNGV in the germline V gene. This CDR3 is built from 14 residues.

The J gene is TRBJ1-2, the V gene TRBV27; D is unclear. CDR3 length equals 13 residues. V lost 3 bases to trimming and J lost 4 bases, with 9 bases between them. Germline V gives CDR1 MNHEY, CDR2 SMNVEV (reference sequence). In nucleotides, the CDR3 is TGTGCCAGCAGTTTCTCGGTAGGCTATGGCTACACCTTC. It specifies CASSFSVGYGYTF.

This clone was seen just once. The chain employs TRBV19 and TRBJ2-1; D perhaps matches TRBD1 (6 bases). Between the trimmed V and J ends, which lost 3 bases and 6 bases, there was a span of 18 bases. The germline gives CDR1 LNHDA, CDR2 SQIVND (reference sequence). CDR3 length: 16 residues. The CDR3 nucleotides read TGTGCCAGTAGTATGAGTGCCCGACAGGTGAGCAATGAGCAGTTCTTC. Encoded protein: CASSMSARQVSNEQFF.

The CDR3 loop reads CASSERGGSGYTF. DNA of the CDR3: TGTGCCAGCAGTGAGAGAGGGGGAAGTGGCTACACCTTC. The rearrangement uses TRBV2 and TRBJ1-2, with TRBD1 as a possible D gene (6 bases). Germline V gene lookup returns CDR1 SNHLY and CDR2 FYNNEI. Between the trimmed V and J ends, which lost 3 bases and 7 bases, there was a span of 12 bases. The CDR3 sequence is 13 residues long.